These 18 T cell receptor beta chains share one sample of origin, sequenced in a study of blood T cell repertoires in COVID-19. Profiling relied on immunoSEQ multiplex PCR, and the TCRdb table lists in-frame clones only, not all of them. This sample has under 55,000 clones, with 87% found just once. Input material: peripheral blood. The receptors derive from an elderly woman with active COVID-19.

This chain joins TRBV28 and TRBJ2-3; D ambiguous. Germline V lookup: CDR1 MDHEN, CDR2 SYDVKM. The V end was cut by 1 base, the J end by 4 bases, with 12 bases between. The CDR3 is 15 amino acids. The CDR3 DNA follows: TGTGCCAGCAGTTTATTGGGCAGATTTTCAGATACGCAGTATTTT. Translating gives CASSLLGRFSDTQYF.

The chain couples TRBV13 to TRBJ1-2, with unresolved D. The germline gives CDR1 PRHDT, CDR2 FYEKMQ (reference sequence). CDR3 length: 16 residues. V was trimmed by 5 bases and J by 5 bases, leaving 21 bases between them. CDR3 sequence (DNA): TGTGCCAGCAGCCGTACGGGATCTCGATCAAGTTATGGCTACACCTTC. Its protein product is CASSRTGSRSSYGYTF.

CDR3 DNA sequence: TGTGCCAGCAGTCACCCAGGGTTGTATGGCTACACCTTC. It encodes CASSHPGLYGYTF. The V call is TRBV2, the J call TRBJ1-2; TRBD1 might be the D (5 bases). Trimming left V 5 bases short and J 5 bases short, with 12 bases between. This CDR3 region has 13 residues. From germline, CDR1 is SNHLY and CDR2 FYNNEI.

The rearrangement links TRBV7-8 to TRBJ1-6; maybe TRBD1 (6 bases). The CDR3 contains 19 residues. Germline assignment: CDR1 SGHVS and CDR2 FQNEAQ. The ends were cut back, 3 bases at V and 1 base at J, with 19 bases in the middle. The CDR3 DNA reads as TGTGCCAGCAGCTTGCGCGGGTCAGGGGTCGCATCCTATAATTCACCCCTCCACTTT. This encodes CASSLRGSGVASYNSPLHF.

The gene calls are TRBV7-2 and TRBJ1-3; the match to TRBD1 covers 7 bases. V lost 4 bases, J lost 2 bases, and 5 bases stayed unmatched. Looked up from germline, CDR1 is SGHTA and CDR2 is FQGNSA. The CDR3 consists of 15 residues. The CDR3 DNA follows: TGTGCCAGCAGCTCCCGTGACAGGGCTGGAAACACCATATATTTT. Its protein is CASSSRDRAGNTIYF.

The chain links TRBV5-1 to TRBJ2-6; D uncertain. Trimming shortened V by 0 bases and J by 1 base, and 5 bases separated the two germline ends. The CDR3 is 15 amino acids. Germline CDR1 reads SGHRS; CDR2 reads YFSETQ. This chain's CDR3 is CASSLDHSGANVLTF. The DNA of the CDR3 is TGCGCCAGCAGCTTGGATCATTCTGGGGCCAACGTCCTGACTTTC.

This chain connects TRBV14 to TRBJ2-1, with a possible D match to TRBD1 (6 bases). Trimming took 4 bases from V and 0 from J, leaving 16 bases between them. This CDR3 is built from 17 residues. Germline CDR1 reads SGHDN; CDR2 reads FVKESK. The chain's CDR3 is CASSLPGGLSSYNEQFF. The CDR3, as DNA: TGTGCCAGCAGCCTCCCTGGGGGCCTCAGCTCCTACAATGAGCAGTTCTTC.

In this sample, this clone turned up once. This chain connects TRBV28 to TRBJ2-7, with D unclear. Germline V gene lookup returns CDR1 MDHEN and CDR2 SYDVKM. V lost 1 base and J 1 base, leaving 8 bases between the germline ends. This CDR3 spans 14 amino acids. The CDR3 region is CASSLLLESYEQYF. CDR3 bases: TGTGCCAGCAGTTTATTGTTGGAGTCCTACGAGCAGTACTTC.

The chain uses TRBV7-2 and TRBJ2-7, with D tentatively TRBD1 (6 bases). Per germline, CDR1 SGHTA and CDR2 FQGNSA. Trimming stripped 0 bases from V and 6 bases from J, with 18 bases between. CDR3 length: 16 residues. The CDR3 sequence: CASSLALGRGWFEQYF. Here the CDR3 DNA reads TGTGCCAGCAGCTTAGCGCTAGGCAGGGGTTGGTTCGAGCAGTACTTC. Using reference TRBV7-2 and TRBJ2-7 for the parts outside the CDR3, the full variable domain is GAGVSQSPSNKVTEKGKDVELRCDPISGHTALYWYRQSLGQGLEFLIYFQGNSAPDKSGLPSDRFSAERTGGSVSTLTIQRTQQEDSAVYLCASSLALGRGWFEQYFGPGTRLTVT.

With regard to this clone: At one boundary the junction diverges from the germline segment, which might be a read error. This chain joins TRBV28 and TRBJ1-1, with D unresolved. This CDR3 region has 14 residues. Germline CDR1 and CDR2: MDHEN and SYDVKM. CDR3 region: CATSTRSMNTEAFF. The CDR3 nucleotides are TGTGCCACCAGTACTCGGTCGATGAACACTGAAGCTTTCTTT.

J is TRBJ1-2 and V is TRBV12-3 or TRBV12-4, with D perhaps TRBD1 (6 bases). V dropped 5 bases and J dropped 8 bases, with 15 bases sitting between them. The CDR3 has 13 amino acids. The CDR3 spells CASSLDRSLGYTF. The DNA for the CDR3 is TGTGCCAGCAGTCTTGACAGGTCCCTGGGCTACACCTTC.

Of note for this clone: The identical CDR3 is also encoded by other nucleotide sequences in the sample. This chain connects TRBV29-1 to TRBJ1-1; TRBD1 agrees at 10 bases. This CDR3 has 12 amino acids. Germline V gene lookup returns CDR1 SQVTM and CDR2 ANQGSEA. The V and J ends lost 7 bases and 4 bases, in that order; junction bases with no gene match: 3. CDR3 DNA sequence: TGCAGCGCTAGGACAGGGGGCACTGAAGCTTTCTTT. Translating gives CSARTGGTEAFF. Drawing the rest from reference TRBV29-1 and TRBJ1-1, the complete variable domain is SAVISQKPSRDICQRGTSLTIQCQVDSQVTMMFWYRQQPGQSLTLIATANQGSEATYESGFVIDKFPISRPNLTFSTLTVSNMSPEDSSIYLCSARTGGTEAFFGQGTRLTVV.

This clone was seen a single time. The chain combines TRBV2 with TRBJ2-3, with D possibly being TRBD2 (6 bases). Per the germline V gene, CDR1 is SNHLY and CDR2 is FYNNEI. V was trimmed by 6 bases and J by 5 bases, leaving 9 bases between them. The CDR3 has 12 residues. CDR3 sequence reads: CASRGEVDTQYF. The CDR3 region has the DNA TGTGCCAGCAGAGGGGAGGTAGATACGCAGTATTTT.

The J gene is TRBJ1-2, the V gene TRBV10-3; D perhaps matches TRBD1 (5 bases). The CDR3 length is 14 residues. Deletions cut 2 bases from V and 4 bases from J, with 11 bases between. Germline V lookup: CDR1 ENHRY, CDR2 SYGVKD. The CDR3 region is CAISEGDLGYGYTF. In DNA, the CDR3 is TGTGCCATCAGTGAGGGGGACTTAGGCTATGGCTACACCTTC.

The chain links TRBV10-3 to TRBJ2-7; 11 bases agree with TRBD2. CDR1 and CDR2 (germline): ENHRY, SYGVKD. J gave up 6 bases and V 3 bases, and 7 bases lay outside the gene matches. The CDR3 contains 15 residues. In nucleotides, the CDR3 is TGTGCCATCAGTGAAAATAGCGGGGGGGCCGGCGAGCAGTACTTC. Its translation is CAISENSGGAGEQYF.

The genes are TRBV2 and TRBJ2-1; 7 nucleotides align to TRBD2. Germline CDR1 and CDR2: SNHLY and FYNNEI. CDR3 length: 14 amino acids. V was clipped by 1 base and J by 5 bases; unmatched bases: 2. CDR3 sequence (DNA): TGTGCCAGCAGTGAAGGGGGGGGTAACAATGAGCAGTTCTTC. Translation gives CASSEGGGNNEQFF.

About this clone itself: At one boundary the junction diverges from the germline segment, which might be a read error. The rearrangement links TRBV5-1 to TRBJ2-6, with 11 bases identical to TRBD2. The germline V gene has CDR1 SGHRS and CDR2 YFSETQ. The CDR3 loop spans 18 amino acids. This CDR3 is CASSLTSGGDSGVNVLTF. The CDR3 DNA reads as TGCGCCAGCAGCTTAACTAGCGGGGGAGACTCTGGGGTCAACGTCCTGACTTTC.

This clone appeared a few times. DNA of the CDR3: TGTGCCAGCAGCTCCATGGAGGGAGATTCACCCCTCCACTTT. Its translation: CASSSMEGDSPLHF. The rearrangement uses TRBV13 and TRBJ1-6; no definite D call. The germline gives CDR1 PRHDT, CDR2 FYEKMQ (reference sequence). The CDR3 runs to 14 residues. Trimming cost V 4 bases and J 8 bases, with 12 bases left between them.